The 3 T cell receptor beta chains in this list originate from one sample, sequenced in a study of blood T cells in healthy people across ages. The authors ran a second PCR of about 6 to 12 cycles using a sample-barcoded 5' primer and a J-beta primer mix. TCRdb used MiXCR to reprocess the 5' RACE reads, holding one entry per CDR3 protein. The table has roughly 900,000 distinct CDR3 sequences, about 30% seen once. The sample consisted of blood. All receptors come from a woman at least 80 years old in good health.

The genes are TRBV30 and TRBJ1-4, with a tentative D call TRBD1 (5 bases). The germline V gene has CDR1 GTSNPN and CDR2 SVGIG (reference sequence). CDR3 length: 15 residues. Trimming removed 3 bases at V and 6 bases at J, with 17 bases between. The CDR3 region is CAWSPLMRGDEKLFF. As DNA, the CDR3 is TGTGCCTGGAGCCCGCTGATGAGAGGGGATGAAAAACTGTTTTTT.

There are a few counts of this clonotype. A much larger clone lies a single base off, so this may be a read error. This chain connects TRBV7-2 to TRBJ2-1; D is uncertain. V lost 5 bases and J lost 6, with 20 bases in between. Germline CDR1 reads SGHTA; CDR2 reads FQGNSA. CDR3 length equals 16 residues. The CDR3, as DNA: TGTGCCAGCAGCCAACAACCCCCTCGGACGGGCAATGAGCAGTTCTTC. Protein product: CASSQQPPRTGNEQFF.

This clonotype turned up a few times. The chain couples TRBV20-1 to TRBJ1-5; no reliable D call. Germline V gene data show CDR1 as DFQATT and CDR2 as SNEGSKA (reference sequence). V lost 0 bases, J lost 3 bases, and 12 bases lay in between. The CDR3 is made up of 15 amino acids. The CDR3 DNA reads TGCAGTGCTAGAGATCGCCGGTTCTCCAATCAGCCCCAGCATTTT. It translates to CSARDRRFSNQPQHF.